These 17 T cell receptor beta chains share one sample of origin, sequenced in a study of shared clonotypes between healthy human individuals. Measured with immunoSEQ multiplex PCR; TCRdb has only the in-frame clones, and not every one. In the table there are about 360,000 clones, less than 75% of which are singletons. Sequenced sample: memory CD4+ T cells sorted from blood. Regarding subset: CD45RA-negative fraction. All receptors derive from a man aged 25 to 45 in good health.

This rearrangement joins TRBV28 to TRBJ1-2, with D possibly TRBD1 on 6 matching bases. The germline V gene has CDR1 MDHEN and CDR2 SYDVKM. Trimming took off 1 base at V and 8 bases at J, with 17 bases between the two ends. This CDR3 spans 15 amino acids. CDR3 in amino acids: CASSLSPSGVRGYTF. CDR3 sequence (DNA): TGTGCCAGCAGTTTATCCCCTTCAGGGGTGCGAGGCTACACCTTC.

To note about this clone: The same CDR3 can be traced to other DNA sequences in this sample. This sequence joins TRBV28 and TRBJ1-5; no definite D call. Trimming took 4 bases from V and 1 from J, leaving 8 bases between them. CDR3 length: 14 residues. Looked up from germline, CDR1 is MDHEN and CDR2 is SYDVKM. The CDR3 region is CASSSGGSNQPQHF. The CDR3 DNA follows: TGTGCCAGCAGTTCTGGCGGGAGCAATCAGCCCCAGCATTTT.

The chain is built from TRBV18 and TRBJ1-1; 8 nucleotides line up with TRBD1. Per the germline V gene, CDR1 is KGHSH and CDR2 is LQKENI. The CDR3 length is 13 residues. Losses at the gene ends were 2 bases for V and 11 bases for J; bases not matched to a gene: 7. This CDR3 is CASSPSGQVEAFF. The CDR3 DNA reads TGTGCCAGCTCACCATCGGGACAGGTGGAGGCTTTCTTT.

This chain connects TRBV18 to TRBJ1-1, with TRBD1 matching 7 bases. The germline V gene has CDR1 KGHSH and CDR2 LQKENI. Trimming cost V 3 bases and J 0 bases; bases outside gene matches: 7. The length of the CDR3 is 16 residues. Here the CDR3 DNA reads TGTGCCAGCTCACCCGAAGGACAGGCCTTGAACACTGAAGCTTTCTTT. This codes for CASSPEGQALNTEAFF.

This clone was detected once. V usage is TRBV7-8 and J usage is TRBJ1-2, with TRBD1 matching over 8 bases. After removal of 4 bases from V and 8 bases from J, the junction contained 3 bases not matched to a gene. Germline assignment: CDR1 SGHVS and CDR2 FQNEAQ. The CDR3 runs 12 residues. Here the CDR3 reads CASSSRTGGYTF. CDR3 nucleotides: TGTGCCAGCAGCTCCCGGACAGGGGGCTACACCTTC.

This clone was recorded a few times. The gene calls are TRBV30 and TRBJ2-3; D may be TRBD2 (6 bases). Germline-derived CDR1 and CDR2 are GTSNPN and SVGIG (reference sequence). The CDR3 is 15 residues long. V was shortened by 4 bases and J by 1 base, with 15 bases between the two germline ends. The CDR3 coding sequence is TGTGCCTGGAATGGTTTTAGCGGCCGCACAGATACGCAGTATTTT. Protein: CAWNGFSGRTDTQYF.

The chain links TRBV5-1 to TRBJ2-4; 8 bases are shared with TRBD1. The CDR3 runs 15 residues. Germline values: CDR1 SGHRS, CDR2 YFSETQ. Trimming removed 4 bases from V and 9 bases from J; junction bases left unmatched: 12. The CDR3 region has the DNA TGCGCCAGCAGCCCGGAGGTGACAGGGGTTGCCATTCAGTACTTC. This translates into CASSPEVTGVAIQYF.

This clone was seen a handful of times. J is TRBJ1-5 and V is TRBV14, with TRBD1 as a possible D gene (6 bases). The germline V gene has CDR1 SGHDN and CDR2 FVKESK. This CDR3 has 14 amino acids. V gave up 3 bases and J gave up 6 bases, with 12 bases separating them. The CDR3: CASSQTGGTQPQHF. The CDR3 nucleotides are TGTGCCAGCAGCCAGACAGGTGGAACTCAGCCCCAGCATTTT.

The rearrangement joins TRBV6-1 to TRBJ1-1, with 10 bases that match TRBD1. Germline V CDR1 and CDR2: MNHNS, SASEGT. J lost 11 bases, V lost 8 bases, and 14 bases had no gene match. There are 14 residues in the CDR3. CDR3 in amino acids: CASPLPLTGGMAFF. CDR3 coding DNA: TGTGCCAGCCCCTTACCCCTGACAGGGGGCATGGCTTTCTTT.

The J gene is TRBJ1-2, the V gene TRBV5-1, with 9 nucleotides matching TRBD1. Trimming cost V 4 bases and J 1 base; bases outside gene matches: 5. CDR3 length: 15 residues. Per the germline V gene, CDR1 is SGHRS and CDR2 is YFSETQ. Here the CDR3 DNA reads TGCGCCAGCAGCCCTCGGGGACAGGGTAACTATGGCTACACCTTC. Encoded protein: CASSPRGQGNYGYTF.

This clone is a singleton in its sample. The rearrangement uses TRBV28 and TRBJ2-5; TRBD2 might be the D (7 bases). The V and J ends lost 6 bases and 7 bases respectively, with 15 bases between them. The CDR3 sequence is 13 residues long. CDR1 is MDHEN, CDR2 SYDVKM, per germline. CDR3 coding DNA: TGTGCCAGCAGCCGTGGGGGAGGGGGGACCCAGTACTTC. It translates to CASSRGGGGTQYF. The full variable domain, in which reference TRBV28 and TRBJ2-5 provide the parts outside the CDR3, is DVKVTQSSRYLVKRTGEKVFLECVQDMDHENMFWYRQDPGLGLRLIYFSYDVKMKEKGDIPEGYSVSREKKERFSLILESASTNQTSMYLCASSRGGGGTQYFGPGTRLLVL.

Points on this clone: At the DNA level, this CDR3 is encoded by other sequences in the same sample as well. This chain connects TRBV5-1 to TRBJ2-7; no reliable D call. This CDR3 has 13 residues. Germline CDR1 and CDR2: SGHRS and YFSETQ. Trimming removed 5 bases at V and 1 base at J, with 10 bases between. DNA for the CDR3: TGCGCCAGCAGTCCTGACGGTTCCTACGAGCAGTACTTC. Translation: CASSPDGSYEQYF.

The chain has TRBV19 and TRBJ2-7, with 7 bases matching TRBD1. Unmatched junction bases numbered 10, after V lost 6 bases and J lost 2 bases. The CDR3 is 15 residues long. The germline CDR1 and CDR2 sequences are LNHDA and SQIVND (reference sequence). CDR3 bases: TGTGCCAGTAGATTGAACGGACAGGCTACCTACGAGCAGTACTTC. Its translation is CASRLNGQATYEQYF.

This clone showed up just a few times. The chain recombines TRBV2 with TRBJ2-3; 12 positions match TRBD2. V shed 5 bases and J 5 bases; nucleotides not matched to a gene: 5. CDR3 size: 15 residues. CDR1 SNHLY and CDR2 FYNNEI come from the germline V gene. This chain's CDR3 is CASSYPTSGGDTQYF. The CDR3 bases are TGTGCCAGCAGTTATCCGACTAGCGGGGGAGATACGCAGTATTTT.

This clone was picked up a small number of times. This chain connects TRBV28 to TRBJ1-3; maybe TRBD1 (6 bases). Looked up from germline, CDR1 is MDHEN and CDR2 is SYDVKM. With 2 bases removed from V and 4 bases from J, the gap between germline ends came to 12 bases. The CDR3 is 15 residues long. The CDR3 sequence: CASSLAQGGGNTIYF. CDR3 DNA sequence: TGTGCCAGCAGTTTAGCACAGGGTGGAGGAAACACCATATATTTT.

This sequence joins TRBV11-3 and TRBJ1-1; tentatively, D is TRBD1 (5 bases). V was cut by 4 bases and J by 2 bases, with 8 bases left in between. This CDR3 has 13 amino acids. Germline assignment: CDR1 SGHNT and CDR2 YENEEA. CDR3 nucleotides: TGTGCCAGCAGCTATGACAGAAACACTGAAGCTTTCTTT. Residues: CASSYDRNTEAFF.

The V and J genes are TRBV5-1 and TRBJ2-2; no definite D call. The CDR3 is 13 residues long. Between the trimmed V and J ends, which lost 5 bases and 4 bases, there was a span of 9 bases. Germline V gene lookup returns CDR1 SGHRS and CDR2 YFSETQ. The CDR3 sequence is CASRPVGTGELFF. The CDR3 bases are TGCGCCAGCAGACCGGTCGGCACCGGGGAGCTGTTTTTT.